This T cell receptor beta chain came from a study of cytomegalovirus exposure and HLA in healthy donors. The CDR3 spans 16 residues. From germline, CDR1 is MGHRA and CDR2 YSYEKL. J was trimmed by 4 bases and V by 1 base; bases with no gene match: 3. PCR employed 60 Vbeta and 13 Jbeta primers. Repertoires were generated with immunoSEQ multiplex PCR, while TCRdb's copy carries only in-frame clones and drops some. The sample yields fewer than 250,000 clones, 65% to 85% seen once. This clone appeared a few times. The receptor was isolated from a man aged 25 to 40 in good health and CMV-seronegative. The gene calls are TRBV4-1 and TRBJ1-6; 8 bases are a match to TRBD1. The source material was PBMCs. CDR3 sequence: CASSQVGQGYNSPLHF. The CDR3 nucleotides are TGCGCCAGCAGCCAAGTAGGACAGGGTTATAATTCACCCCTCCACTTT.